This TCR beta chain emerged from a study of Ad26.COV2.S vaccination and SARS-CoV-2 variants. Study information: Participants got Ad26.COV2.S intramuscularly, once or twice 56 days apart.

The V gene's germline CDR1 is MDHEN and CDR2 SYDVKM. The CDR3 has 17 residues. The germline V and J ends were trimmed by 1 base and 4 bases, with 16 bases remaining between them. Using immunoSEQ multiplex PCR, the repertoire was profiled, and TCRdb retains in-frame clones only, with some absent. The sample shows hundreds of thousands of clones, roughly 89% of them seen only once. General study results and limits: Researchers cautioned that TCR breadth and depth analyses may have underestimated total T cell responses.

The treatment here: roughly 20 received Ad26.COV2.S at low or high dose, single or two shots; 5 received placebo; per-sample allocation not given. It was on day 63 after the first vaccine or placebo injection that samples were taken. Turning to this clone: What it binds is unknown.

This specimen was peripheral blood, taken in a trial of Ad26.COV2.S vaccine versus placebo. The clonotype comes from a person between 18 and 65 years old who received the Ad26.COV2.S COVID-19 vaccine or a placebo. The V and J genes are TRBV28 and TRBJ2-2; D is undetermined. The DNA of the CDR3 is TGTGCCAGCAGTTTATTCAGTGGGCCCCCCGGCACCGGGGAGCTGTTTTTT. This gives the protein CASSLFSGPPGTGELFF.